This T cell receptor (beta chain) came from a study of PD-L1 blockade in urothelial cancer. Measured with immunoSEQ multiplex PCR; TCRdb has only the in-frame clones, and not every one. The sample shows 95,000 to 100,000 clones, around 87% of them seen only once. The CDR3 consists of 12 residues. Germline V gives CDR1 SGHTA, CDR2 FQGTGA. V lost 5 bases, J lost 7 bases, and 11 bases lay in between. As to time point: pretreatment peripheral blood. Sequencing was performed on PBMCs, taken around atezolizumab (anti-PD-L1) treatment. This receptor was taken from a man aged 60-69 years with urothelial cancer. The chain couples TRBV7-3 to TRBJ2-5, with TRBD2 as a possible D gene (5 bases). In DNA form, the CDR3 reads TGTGCCAGCAGCCCCGAGGGTGGGACCCAGTACTTC. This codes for CASSPEGGTQYF.